The 18 T cell receptor beta chains below come from one sample, sequenced in a study of shared clonotypes between healthy human individuals. Profiled with immunoSEQ multiplex PCR; TCRdb holds only in-frame clones, not every one. The sample lists roughly 2.2 million clones, 92% occurring once. Material: naive CD4+ T cells from PBMCs. The sample's subset: CD45RA+ positively selected. The receptors derive from a man between 18 and 29 years old in good health. Some clones in this sample may be carry-over from other donors' samples.

Note on this clone: Within the sample, other DNA sequences also encode this same CDR3. The chain is built from TRBV6-5 and TRBJ2-7, with D possibly matching TRBD1 (6 bases). Germline CDR1 is MNHEY and CDR2 is SVGAGI. This CDR3 comprises 14 residues. V shed 2 bases and J shed 4 bases, with 12 bases lying between them. Here the CDR3 DNA reads TGTGCCAGCAGTTACCGAGCAGGGGTTTACGAGCAGTACTTC. Translating it yields CASSYRAGVYEQYF.

The V gene is TRBV7-6, the J gene TRBJ1-5; D gene ambiguous. The germline gives CDR1 SGHVS, CDR2 FNYEAQ. This CDR3 is built from 13 residues. Trimming took 2 bases from V and 7 from J, leaving 9 bases between them. CDR3 sequence: CASSLHFGQPQHF. DNA of the CDR3: TGTGCCAGCAGCTTACACTTCGGCCAGCCCCAGCATTTT.

This chain joins TRBV6-1 and TRBJ2-3; D is perhaps TRBD2 (5 bases). The length of the CDR3 is 15 residues. Germline V gene data show CDR1 as MNHNS and CDR2 as SASEGT. V lost 1 base and J 3 bases, leaving 11 bases between the germline ends. The CDR3 bases are TGTGCCAGCAGTGAAGGGGAGACGCGAACAGATACGCAGTATTTT. Its protein is CASSEGETRTDTQYF.

The chain has TRBV19 and TRBJ1-1, with 8 bases identical to TRBD1. This CDR3 is built from 14 residues. After removal of 4 bases from V and 7 bases from J, the junction contained 8 bases not matched to a gene. CDR1 and CDR2 from the germline V gene are LNHDA and SQIVND (reference sequence). The CDR3 nucleotides read TGTGCCAGTAGTACAGACAGGGGATCTTATGAAGCTTTCTTT. Its translation is CASSTDRGSYEAFF.

CDR3 DNA sequence: TGTGCCAGCAGCTTAAAGTTTCTAGCGGGAGGCCACAATGAGCAGTTCTTC. This encodes CASSLKFLAGGHNEQFF. The rearrangement joins TRBV7-3 to TRBJ2-1; 11 nucleotides match TRBD2. After removal of 1 base from V and 5 bases from J, the junction contained 7 bases not matched to a gene. Germline lookup yields CDR1 SGHTA and CDR2 FQGTGA. This CDR3 region has 17 residues.

This chain connects TRBV6-1 to TRBJ2-1; 8 bases are shared with TRBD2. The CDR3 runs 16 residues. The germline CDR1 and CDR2 sequences are MNHNS and SASEGT. With V trimmed by 3 bases and J by 0 bases, 4 bases remained unmatched. The CDR3 DNA reads as TGTGCCAGCAGTGATCGGGGGGGAAACTCCTACAATGAGCAGTTCTTC. Protein sequence: CASSDRGGNSYNEQFF.

The rearrangement links TRBV7-2 to TRBJ2-2; TRBD1 is a possible D gene (6 bases). Between the trimmed V and J ends, which lost 5 bases and 1 base, there was a span of 17 bases. CDR3 length: 17 residues. Germline V gene lookup returns CDR1 SGHTA and CDR2 FQGNSA. The chain's CDR3 is CASSPQGIAGNTGELFF. The CDR3 DNA reads as TGTGCCAGCAGCCCTCAGGGGATTGCGGGGAACACCGGGGAGCTGTTTTTT.

The V and J genes are TRBV5-4 and TRBJ2-3; 12 nucleotides match TRBD2. Germline trimming cut 2 bases from V and 4 bases from J; bases unmatched to any gene: 5. The CDR3 consists of 16 residues. CDR1 and CDR2 from the germline V gene are SGHNT and YYREEE (reference sequence). CDR3 coding DNA: TGTGCCAGCAGCTTCAGCCTAGCGGGAGGGTCAGATACGCAGTATTTT. This encodes CASSFSLAGGSDTQYF. Combining the CDR3 with reference TRBV5-4 and TRBJ2-3 gives the whole variable domain ETGVTQSPTHLIKTRGQQVTLRCSSQSGHNTVSWYQQALGQGPQFIFQYYREEENGRGNFPPRFSGLQFPNYSSELNVNALELDDSALYLCASSFSLAGGSDTQYFGPGTRLTVL.

The V and J genes are TRBV4-1 and TRBJ2-1, with 13 bases matching TRBD2. Germline trimming cut 6 bases from V and 4 bases from J; bases unmatched to any gene: 3. The CDR3 has 15 amino acids. Per germline, CDR1 MGHRA and CDR2 YSYEKL. Written as DNA, the CDR3 is TGCGCCAGCAGGACTAGCGGGAGGAATTACAATGAGCAGTTCTTC. Encoded protein: CASRTSGRNYNEQFF.

The chain links TRBV29-1 to TRBJ1-5, with a possible D match to TRBD1 (5 bases). V gave up 6 bases and J gave up 0 bases, with 9 bases separating them. This CDR3 contains 13 residues. Germline loops: CDR1 SQVTM, CDR2 ANQGSEA. The CDR3 here is CSVAQASNQPQHF. In nucleotides, the CDR3 is TGCAGCGTCGCACAGGCTAGCAATCAGCCCCAGCATTTT.

In regard to this clone: Different DNA sequences within this sample yield the same CDR3. The V and J genes are TRBV6-5 and TRBJ2-7, with D unresolved. Germline CDR1 reads MNHEY; CDR2 reads SVGAGI. Trimming took off 2 bases at V and 3 bases at J, with 11 bases between the two ends. This CDR3 comprises 14 residues. The CDR3 DNA follows: TGTGCCAGCAGTTACGGACGGTACAACTACGAGCAGTACTTC. Protein: CASSYGRYNYEQYF.

The V gene is TRBV28, the J gene TRBJ1-2, with D possibly being TRBD1 (6 bases). V lost 1 base to trimming and J lost 7 bases, with 10 bases between them. CDR1 is MDHEN and CDR2 is SYDVKM in the germline V gene. This CDR3 is 13 amino acids long. The CDR3 nucleotides read TGTGCCAGCAGTTTATCGACAGGTCTTGGCTACACCTTC. Translating it yields CASSLSTGLGYTF.

J is TRBJ1-1 and V is TRBV5-6; 11 bases line up with TRBD1. The CDR3 is 13 residues long. The germline V gene has CDR1 SGHDT and CDR2 YYEEEE. Trimming at V came to 4 bases and at J to 7 bases, leaving 3 bases not matched to a gene. The CDR3 region is CASSRDRGSEAFF. The CDR3 nucleotides are TGTGCCAGCAGCCGGGACAGGGGGAGTGAAGCTTTCTTT.

Of note for this clone: This same CDR3 is encoded by further DNA sequences in the sample. This sequence joins TRBV7-2 and TRBJ2-7; 13 bases match TRBD2. The junction had 5 bases not matched to a gene; V was cut back by 5 bases and J by 4 bases. There are 15 residues in the CDR3. Per the germline V gene, CDR1 is SGHTA and CDR2 is FQGNSA. CDR3 loop: CASSPGTSGIYEQYF. The CDR3 nucleotides are TGTGCCAGCAGCCCAGGGACTAGCGGGATTTACGAGCAGTACTTC.

This clone was counted a single time. This chain joins TRBV10-3 and TRBJ1-3; D uncertain. Germline V CDR1 and CDR2: ENHRY, SYGVKD. V lost 3 bases and J 1 base, leaving 7 bases between the germline ends. This CDR3 is built from 14 residues. CDR3 bases: TGTGCCATCAGTGATGTAACGTCTGGAAACACCATATATTTT. As protein: CAISDVTSGNTIYF.

V gene TRBV7-3 combines with J gene TRBJ1-2, with D maybe TRBD1 (5 bases). V lost 2 bases and J lost 7, with 14 bases in between. Germline CDR1 reads SGHTA; CDR2 reads FQGTGA. The CDR3 is 14 residues long. The CDR3 nucleotides are TGTGCCAGCAGCTTATTTCTGGTGGGGGTTGGCTACACCTTC. It translates to CASSLFLVGVGYTF.

About this clone: Other nucleotide sequences in the sample specify the same CDR3. This chain joins TRBV13 and TRBJ2-1, with 8 positions matching TRBD2. Germline values: CDR1 PRHDT, CDR2 FYEKMQ (reference sequence). V lost 1 base and J lost 4; bases outside the gene matches: 0. The CDR3 totals 14 residues. The CDR3 is CASSLVAGYNEQFF. Written as DNA, the CDR3 is TGTGCCAGCAGCTTAGTAGCGGGGTACAATGAGCAGTTCTTC.

The rearrangement uses TRBV28 and TRBJ1-2; TRBD1 matches at 7 bases. The J segment lost 8 bases and the V segment lost 6 bases, leaving 12 bases of the junction unmatched. CDR1 is MDHEN and CDR2 is SYDVKM in the germline V gene. The CDR3 contains 14 residues. In nucleotides, the CDR3 is TGTGCCAGCAGCGAACCCCCGACAGGGTTAGGCTACACCTTC. This encodes CASSEPPTGLGYTF.